These T cell receptor beta chains were read from a single sample in a study of CD8 T cells in ankylosing spondylitis. A single record per CDR3 protein comes from TCRdb applying MiXCR to the 5' RACE reads. The table has some 300,000 distinct CDR3 sequences, about a fifth seen once. The sequenced sample consisted of blood, either unsorted or a sorted T cell fraction (not recorded which). These receptors all stem from a female donor with ankylosing spondylitis or in good health (not recorded which). Each CDR3 is given with its conserved first and last residue. D genes are given only for firm matches. Where a row states a size, it is once, few, many or the class of an expanded clone; other rows omit it.

D: TRBD1
size: .
V: TRBV25-1
length: 15
J: TRBJ2-7
CDR3: CASSEYSDRIDEQYF
DNA: TGTGCCAGCAGTGAATATTCGGACAGGATCGACGAGCAGTACTTC

D: TRBD2
size: .
V: TRBV20-1
length: 13
J: TRBJ2-7
CDR3: CSASSGISYEQYF
DNA: TGCAGTGCTAGCAGCGGGATTTCCTACGAGCAGTACTTC

D: .
size: many
V: TRBV12-3/TRBV12-4
length: 12
J: TRBJ2-5
CDR3: CASSLSRETQYF
DNA: TGTGCCAGCAGTTTGAGCAGGGAGACCCAGTACTTC

D: .
size: few
V: TRBV3-1
length: 12
J: TRBJ1-2
CDR3: CASLLPGGGYTF
DNA: TGTGCCAGCTTACTGCCCGGGGGTGGCTACACCTTC

D: TRBD2
size: .
V: TRBV4-2
length: 13
J: TRBJ2-1
CDR3: CASSQREGHEQFF
DNA: TGTGCCAGCAGCCAACGGGAGGGCCATGAGCAGTTCTTC

D: TRBD1
size: few
V: TRBV29-1
length: 13
J: TRBJ2-7
CDR3: CSFSGTGLYEQYF
DNA: TGCAGCTTTTCCGGGACAGGGCTCTACGAGCAGTACTTC

D: TRBD1
size: .
V: TRBV20-1
length: 14
J: TRBJ2-5
CDR3: CSAQSGTDQETQYF
DNA: TGCAGTGCCCAGTCTGGGACAGACCAAGAGACCCAGTACTTC

D: TRBD2
size: few
V: TRBV7-4
length: 15
J: TRBJ2-5
CDR3: CASSLWGGREETQYF
DNA: TGTGCCAGCAGCTTATGGGGGGGACGAGAAGAGACCCAGTACTTC

D: TRBD1
size: .
V: TRBV13
length: 15
J: TRBJ2-1
CDR3: CASSPDTGAYNEQFF
DNA: TGTGCCAGCAGCCCAGATACAGGGGCCTACAATGAGCAGTTCTTC

D: .
size: .
V: TRBV7-2
length: 11
J: TRBJ2-1
CDR3: CASSLGTSQFF
DNA: TGTGCCAGCAGCCTAGGTACTAGTCAGTTCTTC

D: .
size: .
V: TRBV5-1
length: 14
J: TRBJ1-2
CDR3: CASSLVPGSYGYTF
DNA: TGCGCCAGCAGCTTGGTACCGGGGAGCTATGGCTACACCTTC

D: TRBD1
size: .
V: TRBV3-1
length: 16
J: TRBJ2-5
CDR3: CASSLQTGGGQETQYF
DNA: TGTGCCAGCAGCCTACAGACAGGGGGCGGCCAAGAGACCCAGTACTTC

D: TRBD1
size: .
V: TRBV28
length: 16
J: TRBJ2-7
CDR3: CASSYAGGQGSYEQYF
DNA: TGTGCCAGCAGCTACGCTGGGGGACAGGGGAGCTACGAGCAGTACTTC

D: .
size: few
V: TRBV27
length: 14
J: TRBJ2-7
CDR3: CASSPSGIRYEQYF
DNA: TGTGCCAGCAGCCCATCTGGGATTCGATACGAGCAGTACTTC

D: TRBD2
size: many
V: TRBV29-1
length: 13
J: TRBJ2-1
CDR3: CSVLAGGHNEQFF
DNA: TGCAGCGTTCTGGCGGGAGGGCATAATGAGCAGTTCTTC

D: .
size: .
V: TRBV19
length: 12
J: TRBJ2-5
CDR3: CACSNLQETQYF
DNA: TGTGCCTGTAGTAATCTCCAAGAGACCCAGTACTTC

D: .
size: .
V: TRBV27
length: 18
J: TRBJ2-6
CDR3: CASSPFSITHSGANVLTF
DNA: TGTGCCAGCAGTCCCTTCTCTATAACACACTCTGGGGCCAACGTCCTGACTTTC

D: TRBD2
size: .
V: TRBV5-6
length: 13
J: TRBJ2-7
CDR3: CASSAGGTYEQYF
DNA: TGTGCCAGCAGCGCCGGGGGGACCTACGAGCAGTACTTC

D: .
size: many
V: TRBV20-1
length: 15
J: TRBJ1-2
CDR3: CSAPAPQRANYGYTF
DNA: TGCAGTGCTCCCGCCCCGCAGCGAGCTAACTATGGCTACACCTTC

D: TRBD2
size: .
V: TRBV5-6
length: 16
J: TRBJ2-5
CDR3: CASSLRSGGGLETQYF
DNA: TGTGCCAGCAGCTTGCGAAGCGGCGGGGGGCTGGAGACCCAGTACTTC

D: .
size: .
V: TRBV9
length: 14
J: TRBJ2-1
CDR3: CASSRGTLLDEQFF
DNA: TGTGCCAGCAGCAGGGGGACTCTGTTGGATGAGCAGTTCTTC

D: .
size: few
V: TRBV12-2
length: 14
J: TRBJ1-1
CDR3: CASRLGVLNTEAFF
DNA: TGTGCAAGTCGCTTAGGGGTCTTGAACACTGAAGCTTTCTTT

D: TRBD2
size: few
V: TRBV5-1
length: 15
J: TRBJ2-3
CDR3: CASSVAGHTTDTQYF
DNA: TGCGCCAGCAGCGTAGCGGGTCATACCACAGATACGCAGTATTTT

D: .
size: few
V: TRBV29-1
length: 15
J: TRBJ2-5
CDR3: CSVAGFEGGVETQYF
DNA: TGCAGCGTTGCCGGTTTTGAGGGCGGGGTAGAGACCCAGTACTTC

D: TRBD2
size: .
V: TRBV27
length: 14
J: TRBJ2-1
CDR3: CASSFRGRVNEQFF
DNA: TGTGCCAGCAGTTTTCGAGGGAGGGTAAATGAGCAGTTCTTC

D: .
size: few
V: TRBV6-2/TRBV6-3
length: 14
J: TRBJ2-1
CDR3: CASTPDFPYNEQFF
DNA: TGTGCCAGCACCCCGGACTTTCCCTACAATGAGCAGTTCTTC

D: .
size: .
V: TRBV7-9
length: 15
J: TRBJ2-3
CDR3: CASSKTETHTDTQYF
DNA: TGTGCCAGCAGCAAGACAGAGACGCACACAGATACGCAGTATTTT

D: .
size: .
V: TRBV28
length: 13
J: TRBJ2-7
CDR3: CASKLQGAYEQYF
DNA: TGTGCCAGCAAGTTACAGGGAGCTTACGAGCAGTACTTC

D: TRBD2
size: few
V: TRBV7-1
length: 23
J: TRBJ2-2
CDR3: CASSSVPKGLAGGPFANTGELFF
DNA: TGTGCCAGCAGCTCAGTCCCAAAGGGACTAGCGGGAGGGCCTTTCGCGAACACCGGGGAGCTGTTTTTT

D: TRBD2
size: .
V: TRBV20-1
length: 17
J: TRBJ2-1
CDR3: CSQTGLAGVGSFNEQFF
DNA: TGCAGTCAGACGGGACTAGCGGGAGTGGGATCTTTCAATGAGCAGTTCTTC

D: .
size: .
V: TRBV6-2/TRBV6-3
length: 14
J: TRBJ2-2
CDR3: CASSYLLGTGELFF
DNA: TGTGCCAGCAGTTACTTACTTGGGACCGGGGAGCTGTTTTTT

D: TRBD1
size: .
V: TRBV4-2
length: 12
J: TRBJ2-4
CDR3: CASSQEQGPQYF
DNA: TGTGCCAGCAGCCAAGAACAGGGGCCTCAGTACTTC

D: .
size: many
V: TRBV29-1
length: 15
J: TRBJ1-4
CDR3: CSVAFPGHINEKLFF
DNA: TGCAGCGTTGCTTTCCCGGGACACATTAATGAAAAACTGTTTTTT

D: .
size: few
V: TRBV5-1
length: 11
J: TRBJ2-1
CDR3: CASSLSDRRFF
DNA: TGCGCCAGCAGCTTGAGTGACCGGCGGTTCTTC

D: .
size: few
V: TRBV20-1
length: 15
J: TRBJ1-6
CDR3: CSASFLRAANSPLHF
DNA: TGCAGTGCTAGTTTCCTGAGGGCCGCTAATTCACCCCTCCACTTT

D: .
size: .
V: TRBV6-6
length: 13
J: TRBJ2-5
CDR3: CASSSDTQETQYF
DNA: TGTGCCAGCAGCTCGGACACACAAGAGACCCAGTACTTC

D: TRBD2
size: few
V: TRBV6-5
length: 16
J: TRBJ2-7
CDR3: CASSYWAGVGPGEQYF
DNA: TGTGCCAGCAGTTACTGGGCGGGAGTGGGGCCGGGCGAGCAGTACTTC

D: .
size: .
V: TRBV6-1
length: 14
J: TRBJ2-7
CDR3: CASSGDRPPYEQYF
DNA: TGTGCCAGCAGCGGGGACCGGCCCCCCTACGAGCAGTACTTC

D: .
size: .
V: TRBV20-1
length: 15
J: TRBJ2-7
CDR3: CSARDSGGMAYEQYF
DNA: TGCAGTGCTAGAGATTCGGGCGGGATGGCCTACGAGCAGTACTTC